Listed here is a single T cell receptor beta chain. Germline V gives CDR1 SGHVS, CDR2 FQNEAQ. The CDR3 spans 16 residues. The V gene end was trimmed by 5 bases and the J gene end by 5 bases; junction bases not matched to a gene: 9. The sample belongs to a study of cytomegalovirus exposure and HLA in healthy donors. Repertoires were generated with immunoSEQ multiplex PCR, while TCRdb's copy carries only in-frame clones and drops some. The top ten clones hold roughly 1.5% of a sample with around 180,000 clones, roughly 86% of them seen once. This sequence joins TRBV7-8 and TRBJ1-5, with 10 bases matching TRBD1. The sequenced sample was PBMCs. The receptor was isolated from a woman in her late teens or twenties in good health and CMV-seronegative. The DNA for the CDR3 is TGTGCCAGCAGCCCGCGGAAGGGGACAGGGGATCAGCCCCAGCATTTT. Translating it yields CASSPRKGTGDQPQHF.